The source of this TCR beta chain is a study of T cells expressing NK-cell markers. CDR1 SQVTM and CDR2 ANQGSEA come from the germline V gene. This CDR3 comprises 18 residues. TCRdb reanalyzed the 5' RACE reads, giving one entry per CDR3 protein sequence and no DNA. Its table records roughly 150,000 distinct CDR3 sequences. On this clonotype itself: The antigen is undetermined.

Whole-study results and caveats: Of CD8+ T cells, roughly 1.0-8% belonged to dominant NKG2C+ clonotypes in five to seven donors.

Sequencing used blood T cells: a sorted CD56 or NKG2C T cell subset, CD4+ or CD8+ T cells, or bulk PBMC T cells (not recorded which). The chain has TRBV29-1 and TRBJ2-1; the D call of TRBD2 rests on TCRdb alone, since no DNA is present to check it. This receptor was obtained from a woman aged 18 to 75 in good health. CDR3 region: CSVDTPVGGRQWQNEQFF.